The 12 T cell receptor beta chains in this list originate from one sample, sequenced in a study of cytomegalovirus exposure and HLA in healthy donors. Sequencing used immunoSEQ multiplex PCR; TCRdb keeps in-frame clones, though not all of them. This table holds roughly 330,000 clones, 75% to 90% found once. The material sequenced was PBMCs. These receptors were obtained from a woman aged 25 to 39 in good health and CMV-seropositive.

The chain recombines TRBV6-1 with TRBJ2-5, with D unclear. The ends were cut back, 2 bases at V and 2 bases at J, with 9 bases in the middle. This CDR3 spans 14 amino acids. CDR1 MNHNS and CDR2 SASEGT come from the germline V gene. CDR3 coding DNA: TGTGCCAGCAGTGAAAGGCAGATTCAAGAGACCCAGTACTTC. It yields the protein CASSERQIQETQYF.

This sequence joins TRBV20-1 and TRBJ2-2; the D is unclear. Germline-derived CDR1 and CDR2 are DFQATT and SNEGSKA (reference sequence). Deletions cut 3 bases from V and 7 bases from J, with 3 bases between. The CDR3 spans 10 residues. The CDR3 loop reads CSARGGELFF. CDR3 coding DNA: TGCAGTGCTAGGGGCGGGGAGCTGTTTTTT.

Concerning this clone itself: This sample includes further DNA sequences coding for the same CDR3. The V and J genes are TRBV7-9 and TRBJ2-2; D unresolved. Looked up from germline, CDR1 is SEHNR and CDR2 is FQNEAQ (reference sequence). CDR3 size: 12 residues. V was cut by 5 bases and J by 6 bases, with 7 bases left in between. CDR3 amino acids: CASSLAAGELFF. The DNA of the CDR3 is TGTGCCAGCAGCCTCGCCGCCGGGGAGCTGTTTTTT.

This chain links TRBV4-2 with TRBJ1-1; D gene unclear. Looked up from germline, CDR1 is LGHNA and CDR2 is YNFKEQ. V lost 1 base, J lost 9 bases, and 30 bases lay in between. The CDR3 contains 19 residues. In DNA form, the CDR3 reads TGTGCCAGCAGCCAAGGGGGTAGTGGTTGGGGAGGTGAACATGAGAAAGCTTTCTTT. Protein product: CASSQGGSGWGGEHEKAFF.

DNA of the CDR3: TGTGCCAGCAGCTTAAACAGGAATGAGCAGTTCTTC. Amino acid sequence: CASSLNRNEQFF. The genes are TRBV5-6 and TRBJ2-1, with D perhaps matching TRBD1 (5 bases). The germline V gene has CDR1 SGHDT and CDR2 YYEEEE. The CDR3 covers 12 residues. The V gene lost 2 bases and the J gene lost 7 bases, with 7 bases spanning the gap.

This clone showed up just a few times. This chain uses TRBV18 with TRBJ2-1, with TRBD2 matching 7 bases. With 1 base clipped from V and 1 base from J, the junction kept 1 base outside the gene matches. Looked up from germline, CDR1 is KGHSH and CDR2 is LQKENI. This CDR3 comprises 15 residues. The CDR3 DNA is TGTGCCAGCTCACCACGGCGGGGGTCCTACAATGAGCAGTTCTTC. It specifies CASSPRRGSYNEQFF.

The V gene is TRBV5-6, the J gene TRBJ2-1; perhaps D is TRBD1 or TRBD2 (5 bases each). V lost 4 bases to trimming and J lost 0 bases, with 14 bases between them. The germline gives CDR1 SGHDT, CDR2 YYEEEE. The CDR3 totals 16 residues. The CDR3 loop is CASSLSRGRSYNEQFF. The CDR3 nucleotides read TGTGCCAGCAGCCTGTCCCGGGGCCGCTCCTACAATGAGCAGTTCTTC.

The table lists this clone with a few counts. The chain carries TRBV18 and TRBJ2-7; D assignment may be TRBD1 or TRBD2 (5 bases each). V dropped 3 bases and J dropped 7 bases, with 16 bases sitting between them. This CDR3 spans 14 amino acids. Per the germline V gene, CDR1 is KGHSH and CDR2 is LQKENI. The CDR3 region is CASSPEGFSGEQYF. The DNA for the CDR3 is TGTGCCAGCTCACCTGAGGGGTTCTCGGGGGAGCAGTACTTC.

The V gene is TRBV30, the J gene TRBJ1-1; weak D call: TRBD1 (5 bases). CDR1 and CDR2 from the germline V gene are GTSNPN and SVGIG (reference sequence). CDR3 length: 14 amino acids. V was clipped by 2 bases and J by 0 bases, with 10 bases between them. The CDR3 loop reads CAWSSGFMNTEAFF. The DNA of the CDR3 is TGTGCCTGGAGTTCAGGGTTCATGAACACTGAAGCTTTCTTT.

J is TRBJ2-7 and V is TRBV7-6, with 8 positions matching TRBD2. V lost 1 base, J lost 4 bases, and 6 bases stayed unmatched. Germline V CDR1 and CDR2: SGHVS, FNYEAQ. The CDR3 runs to 15 residues. The CDR3 loop reads CASSLGGGGLYEQYF. The DNA for the CDR3 is TGTGCCAGCAGCTTAGGAGGCGGGGGGCTATACGAGCAGTACTTC.

The rearrangement joins TRBV7-2 to TRBJ1-4; a possible D gene is TRBD1 (5 bases). Trimming removed 5 bases from V and 5 bases from J, with 12 bases in between. This CDR3 spans 14 amino acids. Germline V gene data show CDR1 as SGHTA and CDR2 as FQGNSA. The CDR3 nucleotides are TGTGCCAGCAGCCACAGGAGTTCGAATGAAAAACTGTTTTTT. Amino acid sequence: CASSHRSSNEKLFF.

This sequence joins TRBV28 and TRBJ2-3, with D perhaps TRBD2 (5 bases). The CDR3 is 14 amino acids. V shed 6 bases and J shed 9 bases, with 19 bases lying between them. The germline V gene encodes CDR1 MDHEN and CDR2 SYDVKM. The CDR3 sequence is CASSGFHGGGTQYF. In DNA form, the CDR3 reads TGTGCCAGCAGCGGATTCCACGGAGGAGGAACGCAGTATTTT.